The text below deals with one TCR beta chain. This clone was recorded a few times. Its binding antigen is unknown. Qualities for individual bases were not recorded, and no much larger clone is one base off. On a MiSeq, deep resolution sequencing aimed for a depth between 1 in 1 million and 1 in 200,000 T cells, with each clonotype covered 10x on average. The immunoSEQ hsTCRB Kit was used to generate the TCR beta libraries. The authors processed their data as follows. The data were analyzed with ImmunoSEQ Analyzer and ImmunoSEQ Data Assistant, and V, D and J gene assignments followed IMGT definitions. Clonality, which ranges from 0 to 1, was calculated as one minus the normalized Shannon entropy of productive rearrangement frequencies. Public clonotype analysis was restricted to overrepresented clonotypes comprising at least 0.05% of each patient's repertoire. Repertoires from 10 to 15 age-matched healthy donors in immuneACCESS were used as clonality controls. This immuneACCESS table, as held by TCRdb, lists in-frame sequences with V and J called but not all clones. Of the missing ones, under half trace to an unresolved V gene in checked studies; the others have no known cause. The D gene and trimming were derived from the DNA, and the V and J assignments and clone size from that table. The sample table contains hundreds of thousands of clones; only one count was recorded for 67% of them. The top ten constitute around 6.3% of the sample.

This sample is drawn from a study of cytotoxic CD8 clonotypes in ibrutinib-treated CLL (dated by TCRdb to the early 2020s). At the level of the whole study: The cohort included around 15 treatment-naive and around 10 relapsed/refractory patients; about 18 were IGHV unmutated. Partial responses were observed in approximately 24 patients and complete responses in 2; after a median follow-up of roughly 72 months, remission was maintained in 14 patients and progression was observed in about twelve. Samples at response were collected after a median of 12 months of treatment, with a range of roughly 6 to 40 months. An average of roughly 250,000 productive templates and 94,082 productive rearrangements was obtained per sample. Longitudinal samples were available for about 30% of the roughly 90 trial participants. Cryopreserved peripheral blood mononuclear cells were collected at three points: before therapy, at response, and at either sustained remission or disease progression. Patients were still on ibrutinib when every remission and progressive disease sample was collected. The investigation overall reported the following: Sampling times were not matched between sustained-remission and progressing patients, and lymph node repertoires were not studied. Public clonotypes were rare and either shrank or stayed stable during treatment, and the rise in clonality at ibrutinib response reflected expansion of private clonotypes. At baseline, clonality was higher than in age-matched healthy donors and showed a strong correlation with circulating CD8+ T-cell counts. Clonality rose at ibrutinib response, remained stable during sustained remission, and dropped back toward baseline at progression.

For TCR beta library preparation, 2 to 2.5 micrograms of genomic DNA were isolated from cryopreserved PBMCs. Longitudinal blood samples from CLL patients receiving ibrutinib monotherapy were subjected to high-throughput TCR beta sequencing. The patients took part in an open-label, single-center phase 2 trial of ibrutinib monotherapy. The CDR3 contains 14 residues, cysteine and phenylalanine counted. The kept DNA is CDR3 alone, 42 bases in frame from the first base. Based on the germline V gene, the CDR1 and CDR2 sequences are SNHLY and FYNNEI. The V end gives up 3 bases and the J end 7 bases, leaving 9 bases in the junction not matched to a gene.

The rearrangement combines TRBV2 with TRBJ2-7, with 7 bases aligning to TRBD2. The TCR comes from a human donor with chronic lymphocytic leukemia. The source material was PBMCs, sampled after 36 months of ibrutinib treatment. The CDR3 region has the sequence CASSDWRETGEQYF. DNA sequence: TGTGCCAGCAGTGACTGGCGGGAGACTGGAGAGCAGTACTTC.